The 9 T cell receptor beta chains reported below all come from one sample, sequenced in a study of blood T cell repertoires in COVID-19. Profiling relied on immunoSEQ multiplex PCR, and the TCRdb table lists in-frame clones only, not all of them. The data show 100,000 to 120,000 clones, around 84% seen once. The sequenced material came from peripheral blood. The receptors shown here come from a woman older than 75 with acute or convalescent COVID-19.

This clone was detected only a few times. This sequence joins TRBV11-3 and TRBJ2-7, with D perhaps TRBD2 (6 bases). Germline-derived CDR1 and CDR2 are SGHNT and YENEEA. Trimming took off 5 bases at V and 5 bases at J, with 16 bases between the two ends. This CDR3 has 14 residues. The CDR3: CASSHGGDLDEQYV. The CDR3 DNA is TGTGCCAGCAGCCACGGAGGGGATCTGGACGAGCAGTACGTC.

V usage is TRBV2 and J usage is TRBJ1-3; 11 positions match TRBD1. V shed 4 bases, J shed 3 bases, and the junction held 5 bases outside the gene matches. The length of the CDR3 is 16 residues. Germline CDR1 is SNHLY and CDR2 is FYNNEI. Written as DNA, the CDR3 is TGTGCCAGCAGTGTATTGGGACAGGGGGGTGGAAACACCATATATTTT. It codes for CASSVLGQGGGNTIYF.

The table lists this clone with many counts. The chain recombines TRBV5-6 with TRBJ2-7; maybe TRBD2 (6 bases). Germline V gene data show CDR1 as SGHDT and CDR2 as YYEEEE. The CDR3 is 14 amino acids. V shed 3 bases and J shed 4 bases, with 14 bases lying between them. The CDR3 DNA reads as TGTGCCAGCAGCTCTCCGGAGGGTAGGTACGAGCAGTACGTC. Protein: CASSSPEGRYEQYV.

The V and J genes are TRBV25-1 and TRBJ1-6; TRBD1 aligns across 7 bases. J lost 6 bases, V lost 5 bases, and 4 bases had no gene match. CDR1 and CDR2 from the germline V gene are MGHDK and SYGVNS. The CDR3 totals 14 residues. The CDR3 coding sequence is TGTGCCAGCAGTTGGACAGGATTTAATTCACCCCTCCACTTT. Translation gives CASSWTGFNSPLHF.

The chain joins TRBV24-1 to TRBJ2-1; D may be TRBD2 (6 bases). CDR1 KGHDR and CDR2 SFDVKD come from the germline V gene. The CDR3 runs 16 residues. Trimming removed 4 bases from V and 0 bases from J, with 12 bases in between. DNA for the CDR3: TGTGCCACCAGTGACCGTAGCGGAGGCTCCTACAATGAGCAGTTCTTC. It specifies CATSDRSGGSYNEQFF.

This chain connects TRBV5-4 to TRBJ2-3; 7 positions match TRBD1. The CDR3 loop spans 14 amino acids. Germline V gene sequence: CDR1 SGHNT, CDR2 YYREEE (reference sequence). V was pared by 2 bases and J by 4 bases, with 4 bases of the junction left unmatched. CDR3 amino acids: CASSLRQGPDTQYF. CDR3 nucleotides: TGTGCCAGCAGCTTAAGACAGGGTCCAGATACGCAGTATTTT.

There are a few counts of this clone. This chain links TRBV7-9 with TRBJ1-2; no clear D. The CDR3 consists of 13 residues. Trimming removed 2 bases from V and 10 bases from J, with 14 bases in between. Germline V gene lookup returns CDR1 SEHNR and CDR2 FQNEAQ (reference sequence). CDR3 protein: CASSLTGNMNYTF. CDR3 DNA sequence: TGTGCCAGCAGCTTAACCGGGAATATGAACTACACCTTC.

The sample holds a few counts of this clone. The chain uses TRBV29-1 and TRBJ2-5, with 8 bases identical to TRBD2. CDR3 length equals 11 residues. Per germline, CDR1 SQVTM and CDR2 ANQGSEA. Trimming at V came to 7 bases and at J to 12 bases, leaving 10 bases not matched to a gene. This CDR3 reads CSAGSTSEKYF. Here the CDR3 DNA reads TGCAGCGCTGGATCGACTAGCGAGAAGTACTTC.

This rearrangement joins TRBV7-8 to TRBJ2-3; possible D gene TRBD2, 5 bases. Trimming removed 2 bases from V and 2 bases from J, with 11 bases in between. Germline lookup yields CDR1 SGHVS and CDR2 FQNEAQ. CDR3 length: 15 residues. CDR3 protein: CASSLMSGATDTQYF. Written as DNA, the CDR3 is TGTGCCAGCAGCTTAATGAGCGGAGCCACAGATACGCAGTATTTT.